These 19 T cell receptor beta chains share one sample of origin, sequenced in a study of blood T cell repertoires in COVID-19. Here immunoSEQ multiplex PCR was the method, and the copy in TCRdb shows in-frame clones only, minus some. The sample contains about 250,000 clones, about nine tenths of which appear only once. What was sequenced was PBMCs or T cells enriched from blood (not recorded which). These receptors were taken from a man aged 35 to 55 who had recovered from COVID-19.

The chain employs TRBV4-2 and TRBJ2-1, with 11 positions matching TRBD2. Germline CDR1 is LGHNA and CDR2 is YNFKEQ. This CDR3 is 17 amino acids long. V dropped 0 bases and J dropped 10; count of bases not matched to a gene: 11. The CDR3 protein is CASSQDPPGSGRAEQFF. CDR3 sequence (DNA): TGTGCCAGCAGCCAAGATCCCCCGGGTAGCGGGAGGGCCGAGCAGTTCTTC.

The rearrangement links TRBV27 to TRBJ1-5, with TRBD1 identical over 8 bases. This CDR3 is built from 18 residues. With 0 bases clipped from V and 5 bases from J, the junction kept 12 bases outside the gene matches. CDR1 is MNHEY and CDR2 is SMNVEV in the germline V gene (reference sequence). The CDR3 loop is CASSLSPVTGVLHQPQHF. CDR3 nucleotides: TGTGCCAGCAGTTTATCTCCCGTGACAGGGGTTCTCCATCAGCCCCAGCATTTT.

The CDR3, as DNA: TGCGCCAGCAGCCACGCGGAACAGGGTCCCTACGAGCAGTACTTC. This sequence encodes CASSHAEQGPYEQYF. V gene TRBV4-3 combines with J gene TRBJ2-7; perhaps TRBD1 as D (6 bases). Germline V CDR1 and CDR2: LGHNA, YSLEER. The V end was cut by 3 bases, the J end by 2 bases, with 14 bases between. The CDR3 spans 15 residues.

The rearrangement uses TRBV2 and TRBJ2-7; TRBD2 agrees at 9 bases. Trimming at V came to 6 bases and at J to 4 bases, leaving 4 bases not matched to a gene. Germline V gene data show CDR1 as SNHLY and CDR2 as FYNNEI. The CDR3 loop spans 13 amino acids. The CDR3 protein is CASRQGLAYEQYF. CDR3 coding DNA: TGTGCCAGCAGGCAGGGACTAGCATACGAGCAGTACTTC. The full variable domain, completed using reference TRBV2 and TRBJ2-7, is EPEVTQTPSHQVTQMGQEVILRCVPISNHLYFYWYRQILGQKVEFLVSFYNNEISEKSEIFDDQFSVERPDGSNFTLKIRSTKLEDSAMYFCASRQGLAYEQYFGPGTRLTVT.

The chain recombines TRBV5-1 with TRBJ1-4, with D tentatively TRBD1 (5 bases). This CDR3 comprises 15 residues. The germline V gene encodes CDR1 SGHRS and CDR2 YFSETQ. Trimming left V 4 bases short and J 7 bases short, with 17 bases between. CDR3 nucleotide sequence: TGCGCCAGCAGCGCGTGGGGCCAACCCCTTGAAAAACTGTTTTTT. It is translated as CASSAWGQPLEKLFF. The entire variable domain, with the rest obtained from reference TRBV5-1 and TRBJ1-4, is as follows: KAGVTQTPRYLIKTRGQQVTLSCSPISGHRSVSWYQQTPGQGLQFLFEYFSETQRNKGNFPGRFSGRQFSNSRSEMNVSTLELGDSALYLCASSAWGQPLEKLFFGSGTQLSVL.

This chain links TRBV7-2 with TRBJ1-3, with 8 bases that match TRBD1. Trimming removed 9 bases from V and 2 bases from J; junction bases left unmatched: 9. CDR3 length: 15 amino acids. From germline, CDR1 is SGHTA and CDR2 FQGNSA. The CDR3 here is CASKPDRGPGNTIYF. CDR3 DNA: TGTGCCAGTAAACCCGACAGGGGACCTGGAAACACCATATATTTT.

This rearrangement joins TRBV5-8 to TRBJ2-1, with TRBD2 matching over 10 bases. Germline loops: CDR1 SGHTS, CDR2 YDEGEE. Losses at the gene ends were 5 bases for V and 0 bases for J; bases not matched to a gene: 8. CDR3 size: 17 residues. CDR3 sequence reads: CASRPSSGSPSYNEQFF. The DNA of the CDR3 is TGTGCCAGCAGACCCTCTAGCGGGAGTCCCTCCTACAATGAGCAGTTCTTC.

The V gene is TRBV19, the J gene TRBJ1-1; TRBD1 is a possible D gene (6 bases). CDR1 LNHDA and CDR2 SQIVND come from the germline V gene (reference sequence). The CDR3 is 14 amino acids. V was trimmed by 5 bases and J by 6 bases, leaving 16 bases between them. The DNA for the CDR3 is TGTGCCAGTAGTTCCGCCTCAGGGGTGGCTGAAGCTTTCTTT. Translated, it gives CASSSASGVAEAFF. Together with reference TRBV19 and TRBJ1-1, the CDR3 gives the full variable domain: DGGITQSPKYLFRKEGQNVTLSCEQNLNHDAMYWYRQDPGQGLRLIYYSQIVNDFQKGDIAEGYSVSREKKESFPLTVTSAQKNPTAFYLCASSSASGVAEAFFGQGTRLTVV.

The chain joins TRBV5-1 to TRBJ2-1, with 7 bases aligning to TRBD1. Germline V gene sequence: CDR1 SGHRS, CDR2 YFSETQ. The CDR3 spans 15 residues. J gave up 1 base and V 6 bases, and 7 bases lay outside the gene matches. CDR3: CASTTEDRSYNEQFF. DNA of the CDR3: TGCGCCAGCACTACTGAGGACAGGTCCTACAATGAGCAGTTCTTC.

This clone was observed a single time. The CDR3 reads CASSLGTGAGNTIYF. The DNA for the CDR3 is TGTGCCAGCAGCCTAGGGACAGGGGCTGGAAACACCATATATTTT. The rearrangement uses TRBV5-4 and TRBJ1-3; TRBD1 matches at 10 bases. With V trimmed by 4 bases and J by 2 bases, 3 bases remained unmatched. The CDR3 contains 15 residues. In germline, CDR1 is SGHNT, CDR2 YYREEE (reference sequence).

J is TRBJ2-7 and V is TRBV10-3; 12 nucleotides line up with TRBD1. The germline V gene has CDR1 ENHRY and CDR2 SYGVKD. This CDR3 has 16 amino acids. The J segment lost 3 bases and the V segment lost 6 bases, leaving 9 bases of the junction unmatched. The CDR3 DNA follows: TGTGCCATCAGCCGGGACAGGGGGCTTCCCCACTACGAGCAGTACTTC. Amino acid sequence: CAISRDRGLPHYEQYF.

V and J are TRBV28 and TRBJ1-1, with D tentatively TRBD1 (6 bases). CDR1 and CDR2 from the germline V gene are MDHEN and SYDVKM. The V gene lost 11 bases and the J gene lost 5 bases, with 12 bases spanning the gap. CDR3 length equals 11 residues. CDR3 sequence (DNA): TGTGCCGTATCCAGGGGTACTGAAGCTTTCTTT. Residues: CAVSRGTEAFF.

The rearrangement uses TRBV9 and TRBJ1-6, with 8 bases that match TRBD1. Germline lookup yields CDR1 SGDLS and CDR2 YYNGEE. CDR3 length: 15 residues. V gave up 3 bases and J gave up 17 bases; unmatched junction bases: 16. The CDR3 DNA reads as TGTGCCAGCAGCGGCCCCGGGACAGGCCCACCACAAATCCACTTT. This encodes CASSGPGTGPPQIHF.

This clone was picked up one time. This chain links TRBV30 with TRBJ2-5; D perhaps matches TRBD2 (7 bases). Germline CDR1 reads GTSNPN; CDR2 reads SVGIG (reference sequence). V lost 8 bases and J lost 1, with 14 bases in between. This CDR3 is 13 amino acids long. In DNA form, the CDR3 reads TGTGCCAAGGGGGGGACCTCCCAAGAGACCCAGTACTTC. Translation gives CAKGGTSQETQYF. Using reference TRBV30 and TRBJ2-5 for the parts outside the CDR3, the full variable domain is SQTIHQWPATLVQPVGSPLSLECTVEGTSNPNLYWYRQAAGRGLQLLFYSVGIGQISSEVPQNLSASRPQDRQFILSSKKLLLSDSGFYLCAKGGTSQETQYFGPGTRLLVL.

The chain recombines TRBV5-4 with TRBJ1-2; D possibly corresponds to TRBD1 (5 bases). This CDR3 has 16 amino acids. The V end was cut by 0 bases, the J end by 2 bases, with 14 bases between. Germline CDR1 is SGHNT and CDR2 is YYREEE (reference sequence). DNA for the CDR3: TGTGCCAGCAGCTTGGGAAGGGGCAGACCGAACTATGGCTACACCTTC. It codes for CASSLGRGRPNYGYTF.

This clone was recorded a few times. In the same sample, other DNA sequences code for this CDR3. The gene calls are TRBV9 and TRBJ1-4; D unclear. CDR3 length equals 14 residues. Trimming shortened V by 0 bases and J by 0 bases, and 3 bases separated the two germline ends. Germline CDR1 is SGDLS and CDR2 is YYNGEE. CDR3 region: CASSVGATNEKLFF. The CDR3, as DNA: TGTGCCAGCAGCGTAGGAGCAACTAATGAAAAACTGTTTTTT.

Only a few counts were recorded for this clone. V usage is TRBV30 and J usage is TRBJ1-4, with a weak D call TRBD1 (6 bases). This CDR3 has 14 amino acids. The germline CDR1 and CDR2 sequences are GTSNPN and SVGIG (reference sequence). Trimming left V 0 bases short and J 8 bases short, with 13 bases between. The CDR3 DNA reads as TGTGCCTGGAGTGTATCAGGGGCTGGGGAAAAACTGTTTTTT. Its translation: CAWSVSGAGEKLFF.

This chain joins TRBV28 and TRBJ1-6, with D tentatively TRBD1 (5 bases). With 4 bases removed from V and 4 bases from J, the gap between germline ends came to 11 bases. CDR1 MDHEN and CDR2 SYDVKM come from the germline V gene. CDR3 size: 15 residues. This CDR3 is CASSSPQGYNSPLHF. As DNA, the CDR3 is TGTGCCAGCAGTTCCCCGCAGGGATATAATTCACCCCTCCACTTT. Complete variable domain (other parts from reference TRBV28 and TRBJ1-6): DVKVTQSSRYLVKRTGEKVFLECVQDMDHENMFWYRQDPGLGLRLIYFSYDVKMKEKGDIPEGYSVSREKKERFSLILESASTNQTSMYLCASSSPQGYNSPLHFGNGTRLTVT.

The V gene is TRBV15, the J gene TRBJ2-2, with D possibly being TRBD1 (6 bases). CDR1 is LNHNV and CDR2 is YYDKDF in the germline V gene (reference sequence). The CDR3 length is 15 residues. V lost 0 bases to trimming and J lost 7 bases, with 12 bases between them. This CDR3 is CATSRDLQGSGELFF. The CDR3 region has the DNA TGTGCCACCAGCAGAGATCTACAGGGCAGCGGGGAGCTGTTTTTT.